The present entry profiles one T cell receptor beta chain with its context. The data derive from a study of technical replicates of blood from several donors. TCRdb's table, derived via immunoSEQ multiplex PCR, lists solely in-frame clones and lacks some. The repertoire consists of almost 85,000 clones, with 95% to 98% occurring once and the leading ten covering over 0.15%. With V trimmed by 4 bases and J by 2 bases, 6 bases remained unmatched. The CDR3 length is 16 residues. CDR1 is MDHEN, CDR2 SYDVKM, per germline. The sample taken for sequencing was T cells isolated from PBMCs. This chain links TRBV28 with TRBJ1-2; TRBD1 matches 11 bases. This TCR was recovered from a human donor in good health. The CDR3 here is CASSSGQGADNYGYTF. The CDR3 coding sequence is TGTGCCAGCAGTTCTGGACAGGGGGCGGACAACTATGGCTACACCTTC.